The next 18 T cell receptor beta chains were all read from a single sample in a study of T cells in Graves' hyperthyroidism and ophthalmopathy (dated by TCRdb to between 2019 and 2020). Libraries were built with multiplex PCR. For sequencing, an Illumina HiSeq 2000 was employed. The TCR beta CDR3 regions were amplified from the RNA transcripts. The first round of RT-PCR for the TCR CDR3 was performed with the HTBI primer set and the Qiagen OneStep RT-PCR kit. The raw public reads went through TCRdb reprocessing: fastp at Q25, MiXCR clone calling, in-frame beta chains kept. Duplicate CDR3 protein sequences are folded into a single record with the most common DNA and genes. The sample table records 600,000 to 650,000 distinct CDR3 sequences; 15% to 20% of these occur just once. Clones ranked in the top ten supply 3% to 4.5% of the sample. Sequencing was done on a sample of blood. These receptors all come from a woman aged 30 to 39 with Graves' hyperthyroidism.

This clonotype was detected many times. The J gene is TRBJ1-5, the V gene TRBV6-1; D gene ambiguous. Trimming left V 5 bases short and J 4 bases short, with 12 bases between. Germline V lookup: CDR1 MNHNS, CDR2 SASEGT. This CDR3 region has 14 residues. The CDR3: CASSQNGGNQPQHF. CDR3 bases: TGTGCCAGCAGTCAGAATGGTGGGAATCAGCCCCAGCATTTT.

This clonotype has just a few counts. V is TRBV14 and J is TRBJ2-7; 8 nucleotides line up with TRBD2. Per germline, CDR1 SGHDN and CDR2 FVKESK. Germline trimming cut 0 bases from V and 5 bases from J; bases unmatched to any gene: 15. This CDR3 comprises 18 residues. This chain's CDR3 is CASSQDLTGGPRIHEQYF. CDR3 DNA: TGTGCCAGCAGCCAAGATCTGACGGGAGGGCCTCGTATTCACGAGCAGTACTTC.

This clonotype was observed many times. The chain recombines TRBV12-3 or TRBV12-4 with TRBJ2-7; the D gene is possibly TRBD1 (5 bases). V was trimmed by 3 bases and J by 2 bases, leaving 8 bases between them. This CDR3 region has 13 residues. This CDR3 is CASSFTGPYEQYF. For the CDR3, the DNA is TGTGCCAGCAGTTTCACAGGCCCCTACGAGCAGTACTTC.

This clonotype was detected many times. V is TRBV20-1 and J is TRBJ2-1, with 10 bases matching TRBD2. With 2 bases clipped from V and 5 bases from J, the junction kept 3 bases outside the gene matches. The CDR3 is made up of 14 amino acids. The germline gives CDR1 DFQATT, CDR2 SNEGSKA (reference sequence). CDR3 residues: CSARSSGSHNEQFF. The CDR3 region has the DNA TGCAGTGCTAGATCTAGCGGGAGCCACAATGAGCAGTTCTTC.

The chain has TRBV28 and TRBJ1-1, with 7 bases matching TRBD1. After removal of 6 bases from V and 5 bases from J, the junction contained 6 bases not matched to a gene. CDR1 and CDR2 from the germline V gene are MDHEN and SYDVKM. The CDR3 spans 13 residues. CDR3 in amino acids: CASRTGDWTEAFF. The CDR3 DNA reads as TGTGCCAGCAGAACAGGGGATTGGACTGAAGCTTTCTTT.

The rearrangement joins TRBV4-2 to TRBJ1-1; D perhaps matches TRBD1 (5 bases). CDR3 size: 16 residues. Germline-derived CDR1 and CDR2 are LGHNA and YNFKEQ. V was trimmed by 1 base and J by 2 bases, leaving 14 bases between them. CDR3 nucleotides: TGTGCCAGCAGCCAAGTCGGAGGACACACAAACACTGAAGCTTTCTTT. Translation gives CASSQVGGHTNTEAFF.

The sample holds many counts of this clonotype. The CDR3 DNA reads as TGTGCCAGCAGTCCGGGGAGGGCCCGGGAGCAGTTCTTC. This translates into CASSPGRAREQFF. The chain recombines TRBV3-1 with TRBJ2-1, with TRBD2 matching over 7 bases. This CDR3 has 13 amino acids. CDR1 LGHDT and CDR2 YNNKEL come from the germline V gene (reference sequence). Trimming at V came to 6 bases and at J to 10 bases, leaving 9 bases not matched to a gene.

J is TRBJ1-5 and V is TRBV19, with a tentative D call TRBD1 (5 bases). V was shortened by 3 bases and J by 9 bases, with 15 bases between the two germline ends. CDR3 length: 14 amino acids. Germline CDR1 reads LNHDA; CDR2 reads SQIVND (reference sequence). The CDR3 nucleotides read TGTGCCAGTAGTATGCAGGGTAATGGCGGGCCCCAGCATTTT. This gives the protein CASSMQGNGGPQHF.

This clonotype occurred a few times. One base away lies a much larger clone, so this may be a sequencing read error. The CDR3 is CASSPPSYNKQFF. The CDR3 region has the DNA TGTGCCAGCTCACCACCAAGTTACAATAAGCAGTTCTTC. The chain combines TRBV18 with TRBJ2-1, with D unresolved. Germline V gene lookup returns CDR1 KGHSH and CDR2 LQKENI. The CDR3 length is 13 residues.

In its sample, this clonotype was seen once. The chain couples TRBV7-2 to TRBJ2-7; 7 bases match TRBD1. This CDR3 contains 15 residues. The germline gives CDR1 SGHTA, CDR2 FQGNSA. Trimming at V came to 1 base and at J to 4 bases, leaving 7 bases not matched to a gene. The CDR3, as DNA: TGTGCCAGCAGCTTAGGGACCACAGGGGCGTACGAGCAGTACTTC. Its translation is CASSLGTTGAYEQYF.

For this clonotype: This sequence is one base from a far larger clone and is likely a read error. The chain recombines TRBV9 with TRBJ2-5; D remains unclear. The V gene's germline CDR1 is SGDLS and CDR2 YYNGEE. V was pared by 4 bases and J by 5 bases, with 9 bases between. The CDR3 has 12 residues. The CDR3 DNA sequence: TGTGCCAGCAGCCAAGATATGGAGACCCAGTACTTC. This sequence encodes CASSQDMETQYF.

This clonotype came up many times. The chain uses TRBV20-1 and TRBJ2-7, with 8 positions matching TRBD1. J gave up 3 bases and V 1 base, and 2 bases lay outside the gene matches. Germline CDR1 is DFQATT and CDR2 is SNEGSKA (reference sequence). This CDR3 contains 13 residues. The CDR3 spells CSARGTGYYEQYF. For the CDR3, the DNA is TGCAGTGCTAGAGGGACAGGGTACTACGAGCAGTACTTC.

The gene calls are TRBV29-1 and TRBJ2-1, with D perhaps matching TRBD1 or TRBD2 (7 bases each). Germline CDR1 and CDR2: SQVTM and ANQGSEA. This CDR3 region has 18 residues. V lost 3 bases and J lost 0, with 21 bases in between. The CDR3 DNA sequence: TGCAGCGTTGAGGGGAGGGGACAGAAGGCAAGCTCCTACAATGAGCAGTTCTTC. Amino acids: CSVEGRGQKASSYNEQFF.

This clonotype was picked up a small number of times. The rearrangement joins TRBV27 to TRBJ2-2; possibly TRBD1 for D (6 bases). The length of the CDR3 is 16 residues. Germline V lookup: CDR1 MNHEY, CDR2 SMNVEV (reference sequence). V lost 5 bases to trimming and J lost 3 bases, with 16 bases between them. In nucleotides, the CDR3 is TGTGCCAGCAGTCCTCGAGGGGGTCCGGACACCGGGGAGCTGTTTTTT. This encodes CASSPRGGPDTGELFF.

This clonotype was detected only a few times. The chain uses TRBV3-1 and TRBJ2-1, with D possibly being TRBD1 (7 bases). The V gene lost 0 bases and the J gene lost 5 bases, with 11 bases spanning the gap. The CDR3 spans 15 residues. Looked up from germline, CDR1 is LGHDT and CDR2 is YNNKEL (reference sequence). CDR3 loop: CASSQETGTHNEQFF. As DNA, the CDR3 is TGTGCCAGCAGCCAAGAGACAGGGACTCACAATGAGCAGTTCTTC.

This clonotype was recorded at least ten times. The chain carries TRBV7-9 and TRBJ2-7; tentative D call: TRBD2 (6 bases). Looked up from germline, CDR1 is SEHNR and CDR2 is FQNEAQ (reference sequence). V lost 4 bases and J 6 bases, leaving 25 bases between the germline ends. This CDR3 contains 17 residues. The CDR3 DNA is TGTGCCAGCAGCTCCCTTGGAGATCCGGCGGGGAAACGCGAGCAGTACTTC. This translates into CASSSLGDPAGKREQYF.

CDR3 in amino acids: CSATPPDGEVETQYF. As DNA, the CDR3 is TGCAGTGCTACCCCCCCCGACGGGGAAGTAGAGACCCAGTACTTC. The chain combines TRBV20-1 with TRBJ2-5, with D possibly matching TRBD2 (5 bases). Germline loops: CDR1 DFQATT, CDR2 SNEGSKA (reference sequence). The length of the CDR3 is 15 residues. V lost 4 bases and J lost 4, with 19 bases in between.

V gene TRBV20-1 combines with J gene TRBJ2-1, with 9 bases that match TRBD1. The CDR3 runs 16 residues. The V gene's germline CDR1 is DFQATT and CDR2 SNEGSKA (reference sequence). The V segment lost 3 bases and the J segment 0 bases; nucleotides outside the gene matches: 6. The CDR3 sequence: CSARGQGIHSYNEQFF. The DNA of the CDR3 is TGCAGTGCTAGGGGACAGGGAATCCACTCCTACAATGAGCAGTTCTTC.